The clone carrying this T cell receptor beta chain was counted only a few times. Running of the v3.0 immunoSEQ assay took place at survey level. The repertoire was sequenced with immunoSEQ multiplex PCR; TCRdb's copy has only in-frame clones and lacks some. This table has around 25,000 clones, less than 85% appearing once. V lost 4 bases, J lost 1 base, and 11 bases lay in between. In germline, CDR1 is MNHNS, CDR2 SASEGT. CDR3 size: 15 residues. The sample belongs to a study of long-term antiretroviral therapy in people with HIV. This chain joins TRBV6-1 and TRBJ2-1, with D possibly being TRBD2 (5 bases). Sample: unsorted PBMCs, taken 2.3 years after starting antiretroviral therapy. This receptor was identified in a man aged 40-49 years with HIV. The CDR3 loop is CASSGGPGSYNEQFF. CDR3 DNA sequence: TGTGCCAGCAGTGGAGGTCCGGGGTCCTACAATGAGCAGTTCTTC.